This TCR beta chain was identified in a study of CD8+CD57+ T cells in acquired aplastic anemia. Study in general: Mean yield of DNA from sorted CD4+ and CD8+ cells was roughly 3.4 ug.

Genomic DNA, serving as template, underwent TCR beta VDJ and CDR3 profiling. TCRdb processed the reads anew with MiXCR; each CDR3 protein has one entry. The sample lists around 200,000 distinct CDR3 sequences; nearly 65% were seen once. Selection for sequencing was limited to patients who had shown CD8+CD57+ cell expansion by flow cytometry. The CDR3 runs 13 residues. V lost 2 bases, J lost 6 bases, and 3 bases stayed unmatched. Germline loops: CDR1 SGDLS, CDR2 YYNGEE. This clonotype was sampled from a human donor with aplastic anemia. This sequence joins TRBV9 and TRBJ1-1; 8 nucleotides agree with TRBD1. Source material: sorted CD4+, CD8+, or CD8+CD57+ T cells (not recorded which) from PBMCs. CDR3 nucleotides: TGTGCCAGCAGCGTTACAGGGGGGGCTGAAGCTTTCTTT. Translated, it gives CASSVTGGAEAFF.